What follows are 31 T cell receptor beta chains derived from one specimen sequenced in a study of neoadjuvant anti-PD-1 for oral cavity cancer. Sample time point: after neoadjuvant nivolumab, at surgical resection. Clones were sequenced by immunoSEQ multiplex PCR, and TCRdb holds only the in-frame ones, with some missing. The table records about 68,000 clones, approximately 84% of them present only once. The specimen comprised PBMCs, sampled after nivolumab (anti-PD-1) treatment. The receptors here all came from a person aged 35-79 years with oral cavity squamous cell carcinoma.

The chain links TRBV29-1 to TRBJ2-7; perhaps TRBD1 as D (5 bases). Germline V gene lookup returns CDR1 SQVTM and CDR2 ANQGSEA. With 5 bases removed from V and 9 bases from J, the gap between germline ends came to 14 bases. This CDR3 has 11 residues. In DNA form, the CDR3 reads TGCAGCGTTTACTCCCCGCAGGGGCAGTACTTC. It encodes CSVYSPQGQYF.

This chain uses TRBV5-1 with TRBJ2-3; 7 bases are shared with TRBD1. This CDR3 spans 14 amino acids. The germline V gene has CDR1 SGHRS and CDR2 YFSETQ. V gave up 4 bases and J gave up 0 bases; unmatched junction bases: 2. CDR3 region: CASSVTGSTDTQYF. In DNA, the CDR3 is TGCGCCAGCAGCGTGACAGGGAGCACAGATACGCAGTATTTT.

This clone has only a few counts. The genes are TRBV28 and TRBJ2-3; D perhaps matches TRBD2 (6 bases). The germline gives CDR1 MDHEN, CDR2 SYDVKM. The CDR3 contains 15 residues. V gave up 8 bases and J gave up 3 bases, with 18 bases separating them. The CDR3 loop reads CASQGRASETDTQYF. The CDR3 region has the DNA TGTGCCAGCCAAGGGCGAGCTAGCGAGACAGATACGCAGTATTTT. Combining the CDR3 with reference TRBV28 and TRBJ2-3 gives the whole variable domain DVKVTQSSRYLVKRTGEKVFLECVQDMDHENMFWYRQDPGLGLRLIYFSYDVKMKEKGDIPEGYSVSREKKERFSLILESASTNQTSMYLCASQGRASETDTQYFGPGTRLTVL.

This clone was counted a single time. The chain uses TRBV9 and TRBJ1-4; D possibly corresponds to TRBD1 (6 bases). In germline, CDR1 is SGDLS, CDR2 YYNGEE. V lost 4 bases, J lost 2 bases, and 9 bases lay in between. The CDR3 has 14 residues. CDR3 DNA: TGTGCCAGCAGCCCCCAGGGGACTAATGAAAAACTGTTTTTT. Translating gives CASSPQGTNEKLFF.

J is TRBJ2-7 and V is TRBV27; 10 nucleotides match TRBD1. This CDR3 region has 15 residues. V shed 6 bases, J shed 5 bases, and the junction held 10 bases outside the gene matches. Germline CDR1 reads MNHEY; CDR2 reads SMNVEV (reference sequence). The CDR3, as DNA: TGTGCCAGCAGCTTCCGGACAGGGGGAACGCACGAGCAGTACTTC. This sequence encodes CASSFRTGGTHEQYF.

There are a few counts of this clone. V gene TRBV29-1 combines with J gene TRBJ2-3; tentatively, D is TRBD2 (5 bases). There are 13 residues in the CDR3. Germline V gene data show CDR1 as SQVTM and CDR2 as ANQGSEA. V dropped 2 bases and J dropped 2 bases, with 8 bases sitting between them. Written as DNA, the CDR3 is TGCAGCGTTGAAAGCGGAAACACAGATACGCAGTATTTT. It codes for CSVESGNTDTQYF.

This chain's CDR3 is CASTSDWREQFF. CDR3 DNA: TGTGCCAGCACCTCCGACTGGAGAGAGCAGTTCTTC. The chain couples TRBV7-9 to TRBJ2-1; D is ambiguous. The CDR3 totals 12 residues. With 7 bases removed from V and 10 bases from J, the gap between germline ends came to 14 bases. In germline, CDR1 is SEHNR, CDR2 FQNEAQ (reference sequence). Looking up the rest from reference TRBV7-9 and TRBJ2-1 gives the full variable domain: DTGVSQNPRHKITKRGQNVTFRCDPISEHNRLYWYRQTLGQGPEFLTYFQNEAQLEKSRLLSDRFSAERPKGSFSTLEIQRTEQGDSAMYLCASTSDWREQFFGPGTRLTVL.

The rearrangement joins TRBV11-3 to TRBJ2-2; a possible D gene is TRBD2 (6 bases). Germline V gives CDR1 SGHNT, CDR2 YENEEA. This CDR3 contains 14 residues. Trimming took off 3 bases at V and 5 bases at J, with 10 bases between the two ends. The CDR3 spells CASSLGRETGELFF. The CDR3 nucleotides are TGTGCCAGCAGCTTGGGACGGGAGACCGGGGAGCTGTTTTTT.

This chain links TRBV6-6 with TRBJ1-1; D remains ambiguous. From germline, CDR1 is MNHNY and CDR2 SVGAGI (reference sequence). The length of the CDR3 is 15 residues. Trimming left V 0 bases short and J 7 bases short, with 15 bases between. CDR3 in amino acids: CASSYSMGDSHEAFF. For the CDR3, the DNA is TGTGCCAGCAGTTACTCGATGGGTGATTCACATGAAGCTTTCTTT.

The rearrangement joins TRBV6-1 to TRBJ2-1; the match to TRBD1 covers 7 bases. With 6 bases clipped from V and 7 bases from J, the junction kept 12 bases outside the gene matches. CDR3 size: 15 residues. Per the germline V gene, CDR1 is MNHNS and CDR2 is SASEGT. The CDR3 bases are TGTGCCAGCAGCGGACAGGCAGGCCCGGGGAATGAGCAGTTCTTC. This gives the protein CASSGQAGPGNEQFF.

The V and J genes are TRBV6-1 and TRBJ1-5, with TRBD1 as a possible D gene (5 bases). The V and J ends lost 5 bases and 0 bases respectively, with 8 bases between them. The CDR3 contains 14 residues. Germline CDR1 is MNHNS and CDR2 is SASEGT. Here the CDR3 reads CASSQTVSNQPQHF. CDR3 sequence (DNA): TGTGCCAGCAGTCAGACAGTTAGCAATCAGCCCCAGCATTTT.

The CDR3 sequence: CASSLTLGQVAGNEQFF. As DNA, the CDR3 is TGTGCCAGCAGCTTGACCCTGGGGCAGGTCGCAGGGAATGAGCAGTTCTTC. The chain uses TRBV11-2 and TRBJ2-1; possible D gene TRBD1, 5 bases. This CDR3 is 17 amino acids long. Germline-derived CDR1 and CDR2 are SGHAT and FQNNGV. Trimming pared 3 bases from V and 7 bases from J, leaving 22 bases between.

The V call is TRBV6-6, the J call TRBJ2-7; 7 bases fit TRBD1. Per the germline V gene, CDR1 is MNHNY and CDR2 is SVGAGI (reference sequence). The CDR3 runs 14 residues. Germline trimming cut 6 bases from V and 0 bases from J; bases unmatched to any gene: 5. The CDR3 loop is CASRWTGSSYEQYF. In DNA form, the CDR3 reads TGTGCCAGCAGGTGGACAGGTAGCTCCTACGAGCAGTACTTC.

The genes are TRBV7-3 and TRBJ2-1; D ambiguous. The CDR3 is 13 amino acids. V lost 0 bases to trimming and J lost 7 bases, with 7 bases between them. Germline V CDR1 and CDR2: SGHTA, FQGTGA. This CDR3 is CASSLTWLNEQFF. CDR3 coding DNA: TGTGCCAGCAGCTTAACGTGGCTAAATGAGCAGTTCTTC.

The chain employs TRBV2 and TRBJ2-7, with no clear D. From germline, CDR1 is SNHLY and CDR2 FYNNEI. Trimming pared 6 bases from V and 0 bases from J, leaving 9 bases between. CDR3 size: 13 residues. The CDR3 coding sequence is TGTGCCAGCAGGCCCACCCTCTCCTACGAGCAGTACTTC. Its translation: CASRPTLSYEQYF.

CDR3 loop: CATSRGGSGAFNEQFF. CDR3 sequence (DNA): TGTGCCACCAGCAGAGGAGGTAGCGGGGCCTTCAATGAGCAGTTCTTC. The chain is built from TRBV15 and TRBJ2-1, with 8 bases aligning to TRBD2. Germline CDR1 reads LNHNV; CDR2 reads YYDKDF (reference sequence). The ends lost 1 base at V and 6 bases at J; junction bases unmatched: 8. The CDR3 length is 16 residues.

This chain connects TRBV5-8 to TRBJ1-1, with TRBD1 matching 7 bases. The CDR3 is 14 residues long. Germline assignment: CDR1 SGHTS and CDR2 YDEGEE. Trimming removed 3 bases from V and 1 base from J; junction bases left unmatched: 3. The CDR3 DNA follows: TGTGCCAGCAGCTGGGGACAGCCGAACACTGAAGCTTTCTTT. Encoded protein: CASSWGQPNTEAFF.

The chain recombines TRBV7-9 with TRBJ2-1, with D maybe TRBD2 (6 bases). The V gene's germline CDR1 is SEHNR and CDR2 FQNEAQ (reference sequence). The CDR3 runs to 15 residues. Trimming shortened V by 1 base and J by 1 base, and 8 bases separated the two germline ends. The DNA of the CDR3 is TGTGCCAGCAGCTTAGTCCGGGGGTCCTACAATGAGCAGTTCTTC. It yields the protein CASSLVRGSYNEQFF.

The chain is built from TRBV28 and TRBJ2-7, with TRBD1 matching 9 bases. The CDR3 runs to 14 residues. With 8 bases clipped from V and 3 bases from J, the junction kept 8 bases outside the gene matches. Germline assignment: CDR1 MDHEN and CDR2 SYDVKM. The CDR3 DNA is TGTGCCAGCCTCCCGGAGACAGGGGGCTACGAGCAGTACTTC. It yields the protein CASLPETGGYEQYF.

The chain employs TRBV10-3 and TRBJ2-7, with D hard to call. V was pared by 11 bases and J by 7 bases, with 12 bases between. Germline CDR1 reads ENHRY; CDR2 reads SYGVKD. The CDR3 contains 10 residues. The CDR3 nucleotides read TGTGCCTTTCTGGGCAAGGAGCAGTACTTC. Its protein is CAFLGKEQYF.

The chain combines TRBV7-9 with TRBJ2-2; D remains ambiguous. The germline V gene has CDR1 SEHNR and CDR2 FQNEAQ (reference sequence). The CDR3 runs 12 residues. V lost 1 base, J lost 7 bases, and 4 bases lay in between. CDR3 in amino acids: CASSLEGGELFF. DNA of the CDR3: TGTGCCAGCAGCTTAGAAGGCGGGGAGCTGTTTTTT.

This CDR3 is CASAWGYQETQYF. The CDR3 bases are TGTGCCAGCGCCTGGGGGTACCAAGAGACCCAGTACTTC. This chain links TRBV6-5 with TRBJ2-5, with D possibly called TRBD1 or TRBD2 (5 bases each). In germline, CDR1 is MNHEY, CDR2 SVGAGI. V shed 8 bases and J shed 0 bases, with 10 bases lying between them. This CDR3 has 13 amino acids.

V is TRBV19 and J is TRBJ2-7; D may be TRBD2 (5 bases). This CDR3 contains 13 residues. Germline V gives CDR1 LNHDA, CDR2 SQIVND (reference sequence). V shed 3 bases and J shed 0 bases, with 6 bases lying between them. CDR3 residues: CASSMGSSYEQYF. The DNA of the CDR3 is TGTGCCAGTAGTATGGGGAGCTCCTACGAGCAGTACTTC.

This clone was recorded once. This chain joins TRBV11-2 and TRBJ1-2; D perhaps matches TRBD1 (5 bases). This CDR3 is built from 15 residues. V lost 0 bases to trimming and J lost 4 bases, with 12 bases between them. Germline V lookup: CDR1 SGHAT, CDR2 FQNNGV. In DNA form, the CDR3 reads TGTGCCAGCAGCTTAGAGCAGGGTGGAGGCTATGGCTACACCTTC. Translating it yields CASSLEQGGGYGYTF.

V and J are TRBV2 and TRBJ2-5; a possible D gene is TRBD2 (6 bases). The V end lost 3 bases, the J end lost 0 bases, and 11 bases lay between the germline ends. This CDR3 has 15 residues. Germline CDR1 is SNHLY and CDR2 is FYNNEI. This CDR3 is CASSDEGGNQETQYF. In nucleotides, the CDR3 is TGTGCCAGCAGTGATGAGGGAGGAAACCAAGAGACCCAGTACTTC. Complete variable domain (other parts from reference TRBV2 and TRBJ2-5): EPEVTQTPSHQVTQMGQEVILRCVPISNHLYFYWYRQILGQKVEFLVSFYNNEISEKSEIFDDQFSVERPDGSNFTLKIRSTKLEDSAMYFCASSDEGGNQETQYFGPGTRLLVL.

V usage is TRBV12-5 and J usage is TRBJ1-1, with D tentatively TRBD1 (5 bases). This CDR3 has 13 amino acids. Deletions cut 5 bases from V and 1 base from J, with 8 bases between. The V gene's germline CDR1 is LGHNT and CDR2 FRNRAP. The CDR3, as DNA: TGTGCTAGTGGTACCGACAGGAACACTGAAGCTTTCTTT. Translation gives CASGTDRNTEAFF. The full variable domain, its missing parts supplied by reference TRBV12-5 and TRBJ1-1, is DARVTQTPRHKVTEMGQEVTMRCQPILGHNTVFWYRQTMMQGLELLAYFRNRAPLDDSGMPKDRFSAEMPDATLATLKIQPSEPRDSAVYFCASGTDRNTEAFFGQGTRLTVV.

J is TRBJ2-1 and V is TRBV6-6; possible D gene TRBD1, 6 bases. Germline CDR1 reads MNHNY; CDR2 reads SVGAGI (reference sequence). With 7 bases removed from V and 9 bases from J, the gap between germline ends came to 16 bases. CDR3 length: 13 residues. The CDR3 bases are TGTGCCAGCATTAGGACTGAACAGGGTGAGCAGTTCTTC. This encodes CASIRTEQGEQFF.

CDR3 nucleotide sequence: TGCGCCAGCACGGGTGCGCGGGGAGCCCAGTACTTC. The encoded protein is CASTGARGAQYF. The chain links TRBV10-2 to TRBJ2-5; D might be TRBD2 (6 bases). There are 12 residues in the CDR3. The ends were cut back, 7 bases at V and 9 bases at J, with 15 bases in the middle. Germline CDR1 and CDR2: WSHSY and SAAADI.

V is TRBV10-1 and J is TRBJ2-3; D gene ambiguous. Trimming took 7 bases from V and 3 from J, leaving 14 bases between them. Germline CDR1 is WNHNN and CDR2 is SYGVQD (reference sequence). CDR3 length: 14 amino acids. The CDR3 is CASTTSTKTDTQYF. The DNA of the CDR3 is TGCGCCAGCACGACATCAACAAAAACAGATACGCAGTATTTT.

As DNA, the CDR3 is TGTGCCAGCAGTTACCCCTCGGGGGGCGCAGGCACCTTC. The encoded protein is CASSYPSGGAGTF. The chain recombines TRBV6-5 with TRBJ1-2; D may be TRBD1 (6 bases). Trimming removed 2 bases at V and 13 bases at J, with 17 bases between. The CDR3 sequence is 13 residues long. From germline, CDR1 is MNHEY and CDR2 SVGAGI.

The rearrangement links TRBV6-6 to TRBJ2-7; 9 bases agree with TRBD1. Trimming at V came to 4 bases and at J to 6 bases, leaving 4 bases not matched to a gene. CDR1 MNHNY and CDR2 SVGAGI come from the germline V gene (reference sequence). The CDR3 extends over 13 amino acids. The CDR3 reads CASSSQGAREQYF. The CDR3 DNA is TGTGCCAGCAGTTCACAGGGGGCTCGCGAGCAGTACTTC.